Included here is one T cell receptor (beta chain) sequence, with context. Cohort 3 donors were reported recovered after two negative PCRs, clearance, or symptom resolution. The CDR3 runs 14 residues. Germline V lookup: CDR1 SGHTS, CDR2 YDEGEE. The J segment lost 6 bases and the V segment lost 0 bases, leaving 5 bases of the junction unmatched. Profiling relied on immunoSEQ multiplex PCR, and the TCRdb table lists in-frame clones only, not all of them. Of 150,000 or so clones in the sample, around 83% were seen once. The data were taken from a study of blood T cell repertoires in COVID-19. The V call is TRBV5-8, the J call TRBJ2-7; 8 nucleotides match TRBD1. Source material: PBMCs or T cells enriched from blood (not recorded which). This TCR came from a man aged 50-60 years who had recovered from COVID-19. The CDR3 sequence is CASSLVQGATEQYF. The CDR3 DNA sequence: TGTGCCAGCAGCTTGGTGCAGGGGGCAACCGAGCAGTACTTC.